This entry features one T cell receptor beta chain sequence. Sequence at one end of the junction differs from germline and may be a read error. The sample is drawn from a study of tumor-infiltrating lymphocytes in oesophageal squamous cell carcinoma. The CDR3 consists of 15 residues. The germline V gene has CDR1 SGHVS and CDR2 FNYEAQ. TCRdb analysed the PCR reads with MiXCR anew, one entry per CDR3 protein. The data contain about 12,000 distinct CDR3 sequences, 50% to 60% of them singletons. The sample was esophageal tumor tissue. This chain uses TRBV7-6 with TRBJ2-3; TRBD2 aligns across 10 bases. The source of this sequence is a female donor with esophageal squamous cell carcinoma. CDR3 in DNA: TGTGCTAGCAGCCCAACTAGCGGGAAAACAGATACGCAGTATTTT. It yields the protein CASSPTSGKTDTQYF.